One and the same sample provided the 6 T cell receptor beta chains below, sequenced in a study of CD8 T cells in ankylosing spondylitis. Each CDR3 protein is one row after TCRdb ran MiXCR on the 5' RACE reads. Of under 300,000 distinct CDR3 sequences listed, around 9.1% were seen once; the top ten hold 6.8%. The sequencing input was blood, either unsorted or a sorted T cell fraction (not recorded which). These TCRs come from a male donor with ankylosing spondylitis or in good health (not recorded which).

This clonotype appeared many times. The chain links TRBV20-1 to TRBJ2-1; 13 bases are shared with TRBD2. With V trimmed by 3 bases and J by 0 bases, 8 bases remained unmatched. The CDR3 runs to 18 residues. Germline CDR1 and CDR2: DFQATT and SNEGSKA (reference sequence). CDR3 amino acids: CSASWTSGRRGSYNEQFF. CDR3 sequence (DNA): TGCAGTGCTAGTTGGACTAGCGGGAGAAGGGGCTCCTACAATGAGCAGTTCTTC.

This clonotype was recorded at least ten times. The rearrangement links TRBV7-2 to TRBJ2-4; tentatively, D is TRBD2 (5 bases). Trimming pared 2 bases from V and 0 bases from J, leaving 14 bases between. Germline-derived CDR1 and CDR2 are SGHTA and FQGNSA. The CDR3 covers 17 residues. CDR3 protein: CASSLHGKTLAKNIQYF. The CDR3 DNA reads as TGTGCCAGCAGCTTACACGGGAAGACTCTAGCCAAAAACATTCAGTACTTC.

This chain uses TRBV7-2 with TRBJ1-1; the match to TRBD1 covers 9 bases. This CDR3 is built from 15 residues. The germline V gene encodes CDR1 SGHTA and CDR2 FQGNSA. After removal of 4 bases from V and 1 base from J, the junction contained 4 bases not matched to a gene. This chain's CDR3 is CASSYVQGANTEAFF. As DNA, the CDR3 is TGTGCCAGCAGCTACGTACAGGGGGCGAACACTGAAGCTTTCTTT.

Many counts were recorded for this clonotype. The CDR3 region is CASSSGLAGGTDTQYF. The DNA of the CDR3 is TGTGCCAGCAGCTCTGGACTAGCGGGAGGCACAGATACGCAGTATTTT. The chain employs TRBV7-3 and TRBJ2-3; 13 nucleotides match TRBD2. This CDR3 contains 16 residues. From germline, CDR1 is SGHTA and CDR2 FQGTGA. V dropped 4 bases and J dropped 1; count of bases not matched to a gene: 2.

Remarks on this clonotype: A read error may be the cause here, since a much bigger clone is one base away. The rearrangement joins TRBV7-6 to TRBJ2-1, with 7 bases fitting TRBD2. Germline V gene lookup returns CDR1 SGHVS and CDR2 FNYEAQ. V shed 1 base and J 2 bases; nucleotides not matched to a gene: 11. The CDR3 extends over 18 amino acids. The CDR3 reads CASSLEIWAGDAYNEQFF. Written as DNA, the CDR3 is TGTGCCAGCAGCTTAGAAATCTGGGCGGGGGATGCCTACAATGAGCAGTTCTTC.

This clonotype was counted ten times or more. A junction boundary mismatches the germline segment, possibly from a read error. The J gene is TRBJ1-2, the V gene TRBV12-3 or TRBV12-4; no definite D call. The CDR3 loop spans 13 amino acids. CDR3 DNA sequence: TGTGCCAGCAGTTCGGACTGGAGTGGAGGCCCCCCCTTC. Translated: CASSSDWSGGPPF.